This T cell receptor (beta chain) was found in a study of early stage breast cancer tumors. The V gene end was trimmed by 4 bases and the J gene end by 5 bases; junction bases not matched to a gene: 8. The CDR3 totals 16 residues. The germline CDR1 and CDR2 sequences are MNHEY and SVGAGI. Sequencing used immunoSEQ multiplex PCR; TCRdb keeps in-frame clones, though not all of them. The repertoire holds tens of thousands of clones, with around 80% as singletons. The sample was blood. The chain joins TRBV6-5 to TRBJ2-1, with TRBD2 matching over 10 bases. The source is a person aged 40 to 49 with breast cancer. The CDR3 DNA sequence: TGTGCCAGCAGTTTGCTAGCGGGAGAGGGGGACAATGAGCAGTTCTTC. This translates into CASSLLAGEGDNEQFF.